Here is one T cell receptor beta chain with its context. Its antigen remains unknown. Only in-frame clones appear in the TCRdb table, and some are missing; sequencing was by immunoSEQ multiplex PCR. The data show tens of thousands of clones, around 90% seen once. These data come from a study of OX40 agonist ivuxolimab in advanced cancers. Across the study: Every 2 weeks, patients received ivuxolimab intravenously, dosed at 0.01 to 10 mg/kg. Participants could have had prior anti-PD-1, anti-PD-L1 or anti-CTLA-4 therapy, and roughly 39% had some.

The CDR3 consists of 16 residues. Germline CDR1 is SGHVS and CDR2 is FNYEAQ. Unmatched junction bases numbered 12, after V lost 5 bases and J lost 3 bases. Study conclusions and caveats: What antigens the expanded peripheral T cells recognized was never established.

Patients with autoimmune history or systemic immunosuppression were excluded. This receptor was obtained from an adult with an advanced solid tumor such as melanoma, head and neck, liver or kidney cancer. The sample consisted of CD4+ or CD8+ T cells sorted from blood, taken in a trial of the OX40 agonist ivuxolimab. J is TRBJ1-1 and V is TRBV7-6; 7 bases are a match to TRBD1. DNA of the CDR3: TGTGCCAGCAGCCCCTGGGGACAGAGGGGTCACACTGAAGCTTTCTTT. Translating gives CASSPWGQRGHTEAFF.